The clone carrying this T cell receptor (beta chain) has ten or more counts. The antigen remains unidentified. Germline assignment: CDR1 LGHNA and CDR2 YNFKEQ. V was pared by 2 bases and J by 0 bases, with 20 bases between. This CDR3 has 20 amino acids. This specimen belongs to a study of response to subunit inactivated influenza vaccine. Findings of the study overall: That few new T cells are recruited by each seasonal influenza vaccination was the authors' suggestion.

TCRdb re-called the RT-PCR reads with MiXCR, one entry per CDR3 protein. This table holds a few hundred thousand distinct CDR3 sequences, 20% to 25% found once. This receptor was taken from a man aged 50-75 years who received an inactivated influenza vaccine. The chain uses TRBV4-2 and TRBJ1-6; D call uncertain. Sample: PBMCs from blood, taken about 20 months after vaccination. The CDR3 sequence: CASSQTPGPTKNSYNSPLHF. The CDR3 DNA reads TGTGCCAGCAGCCAAACTCCCGGGCCAACCAAAAACTCCTATAATTCACCCCTCCACTTT.